This T cell receptor beta chain was identified in a study of blood T cells in healthy people across ages. The authors ran a second PCR of 7 to 11 cycles using a sample-barcoded 5' primer and a J-beta primer mix. From the 5' RACE reads, TCRdb called clonotypes with MiXCR, one entry per CDR3 protein. In the table there are over 600,000 distinct CDR3 sequences, around three fifths of which are singletons. Germline trimming cut 4 bases from V and 7 bases from J; bases unmatched to any gene: 5. The CDR3 has 13 amino acids. Germline V gene data show CDR1 as SGHNT and CDR2 as YENEEA. The TCR was taken from a man aged 35 to 55 in good health. The chain recombines TRBV11-3 with TRBJ1-1; TRBD1 agrees at 8 bases. Sequencing was carried out using blood. The CDR3 protein is CASSSQGAGEAFF. CDR3 nucleotide sequence: TGTGCCAGCAGCTCTCAGGGGGCGGGTGAAGCTTTCTTT.